The 29 T cell receptor beta chains listed next were all sequenced from one sample in a study of graft-versus-host responses after intestinal transplantation. The table came from immunoSEQ multiplex PCR; TCRdb's copy has only in-frame clones and leaves some out. The table lists 90,000 to 150,000 clones, 85% to 95% of them singletons. Their cognate antigens are unknown. This sample comprised unstimulated CD4+ T cells sorted from spleen or lymph node cells, obtained before intestinal transplant. These receptor sequences come from a human donor who received an intestinal transplant.

This sequence joins TRBV6-5 and TRBJ2-1; TRBD2 matches at 13 bases. The CDR3 sequence is 15 residues long. V trimming: 6 bases; J trimming: 5 bases; junction bases outside the gene matches: 4. Per the germline V gene, CDR1 is MNHEY and CDR2 is SVGAGI. The CDR3 loop is CASRRGTSGDNEQFF. CDR3 nucleotides: TGTGCCAGCAGGCGGGGGACTAGCGGGGACAATGAGCAGTTCTTC.

The rearrangement links TRBV11-2 to TRBJ2-7, with 7 bases lining up with TRBD2. J gave up 6 bases and V 3 bases, and 14 bases lay outside the gene matches. CDR3 size: 16 residues. Germline CDR1 and CDR2: SGHAT and FQNNGV. CDR3 amino acids: CASSFPSAGEQAEQYF. Written as DNA, the CDR3 is TGTGCCAGCAGCTTTCCCTCGGCGGGAGAACAGGCCGAGCAGTACTTC.

This clone was detected only a few times. The V and J genes are TRBV5-1 and TRBJ1-4; D may be TRBD1 (5 bases). The CDR3 is 15 residues long. V was pared by 4 bases and J by 3 bases, with 13 bases between. CDR1 SGHRS and CDR2 YFSETQ come from the germline V gene. The DNA for the CDR3 is TGCGCCAGCAGCCCGGGATGGGGCCCTAATGAAAAACTGTTTTTT. Translation gives CASSPGWGPNEKLFF.

This clone was counted between two and nine times. The chain recombines TRBV19 with TRBJ2-2; D unclear. The germline V gene has CDR1 LNHDA and CDR2 SQIVND (reference sequence). The V end lost 3 bases, the J end lost 4 bases, and 12 bases lay between the germline ends. The CDR3 runs 15 residues. CDR3 loop: CASSMYGQVTGELFF. CDR3 bases: TGTGCCAGTAGTATGTACGGGCAAGTCACCGGGGAGCTGTTTTTT.

The V and J genes are TRBV9 and TRBJ2-7; D is unclear. This CDR3 region has 13 residues. The germline V and J ends were trimmed by 0 bases and 9 bases, with 13 bases remaining between them. In germline, CDR1 is SGDLS, CDR2 YYNGEE. The CDR3 sequence is CASSVDLQSTQYF. CDR3 DNA sequence: TGTGCCAGCAGCGTAGATCTGCAGTCCACGCAGTACTTC.

The chain joins TRBV21-1 to TRBJ2-5; the D call of TRBD2 is as the table states it, not checked on the DNA. TRBV21-1 is shown as a pseudogene. This CDR3 is 20 amino acids long. The DNA for the CDR3 is TGTGCCAGCATCAACGCGTCCGAGGGATCTGTAACATTGTGGGAAGAGACCCAGTACTTC. The encoded protein is CASINASEGSVTLWEETQYF.

The V call is TRBV5-6, the J call TRBJ2-7; a possible D gene is TRBD1 (7 bases). The length of the CDR3 is 13 residues. V lost 1 base to trimming and J lost 7 bases, with 12 bases between them. Germline V gene lookup returns CDR1 SGHDT and CDR2 YYEEEE. As DNA, the CDR3 is TGTGCCAGCAGCTTGCACCCAGGGGGGGAGCAGTACTTC. Protein: CASSLHPGGEQYF.

This rearrangement joins TRBV19 to TRBJ1-1; D gene ambiguous. The germline CDR1 and CDR2 sequences are LNHDA and SQIVND (reference sequence). The CDR3 totals 12 residues. Between the trimmed V and J ends, which lost 9 bases and 6 bases, there was a span of 14 bases. CDR3 amino acids: CARLNEKAEAFF. In DNA, the CDR3 is TGTGCCAGACTCAATGAAAAGGCTGAAGCTTTCTTT.

V gene TRBV29-1 combines with J gene TRBJ2-2; D not resolved. The germline V gene has CDR1 SQVTM and CDR2 ANQGSEA. Trimming removed 3 bases at V and 1 base at J, with 6 bases between. This CDR3 has 13 residues. The CDR3 nucleotides are TGCAGCGTTGATGTGAAGAACACCGGGGAGCTGTTTTTT. It specifies CSVDVKNTGELFF.

The V call is TRBV7-8, the J call TRBJ2-1, with 9 bases lining up with TRBD2. V gave up 2 bases and J gave up 8 bases; unmatched junction bases: 19. Germline loops: CDR1 SGHVS, CDR2 FQNEAQ. The CDR3 totals 19 residues. The CDR3 DNA follows: TGTGCCAGCAGCTTACAATTGGTGGAAGCGGGAGGTAGGGAGGATGAGCAGTTCTTC. It specifies CASSLQLVEAGGREDEQFF.

V and J are TRBV27 and TRBJ2-7; 8 bases line up with TRBD1. The CDR3 spans 17 residues. Germline trimming cut 2 bases from V and 0 bases from J; bases unmatched to any gene: 9. From germline, CDR1 is MNHEY and CDR2 SMNVEV (reference sequence). DNA for the CDR3: TGTGCCAGCAGTTTAGAAACAGGGGGTCCCTACTCCTACGAGCAGTACTTC. It yields the protein CASSLETGGPYSYEQYF.

The chain employs TRBV6-5 and TRBJ2-7; possibly TRBD1 for D (5 bases). The ends were cut back, 0 bases at V and 1 base at J, with 7 bases in the middle. CDR1 and CDR2 (germline): MNHEY, SVGAGI. This CDR3 is 14 amino acids long. CDR3 sequence: CASSYSGDSYEQYF. Written as DNA, the CDR3 is TGTGCCAGCAGTTACTCAGGGGATTCCTACGAGCAGTACTTC.

The rearrangement uses TRBV7-3 and TRBJ2-7; 7 nucleotides line up with TRBD1. The ends lost 5 bases at V and 0 bases at J; junction bases unmatched: 4. The CDR3 is 14 amino acids. CDR1 and CDR2 from the germline V gene are SGHTA and FQGTGA. CDR3 loop: CASSQTGDSYEQYF. CDR3 nucleotide sequence: TGTGCCAGCAGCCAAACAGGGGACTCCTACGAGCAGTACTTC.

This clone was seen once. This sequence joins TRBV10-2 and TRBJ1-1, with TRBD1 matching over 7 bases. Germline assignment: CDR1 WSHSY and CDR2 SAAADI. CDR3 length: 16 amino acids. The V gene end was trimmed by 3 bases and the J gene end by 0 bases; junction bases not matched to a gene: 7. CDR3 amino acids: CASSETVGQMNTEAFF. CDR3 in DNA: TGCGCCAGCAGTGAAACGGTGGGACAGATGAACACTGAAGCTTTCTTT.

The chain is built from TRBV27 and TRBJ2-7, with D perhaps TRBD1 (6 bases). The CDR3 has 13 residues. Germline-derived CDR1 and CDR2 are MNHEY and SMNVEV (reference sequence). Trimming left V 5 bases short and J 7 bases short, with 15 bases between. CDR3 region: CASSPRPQGEQYF. The CDR3 DNA is TGTGCCAGCAGTCCCCGCCCCCAGGGGGAGCAGTACTTC.

The J gene is TRBJ2-1, the V gene TRBV7-3, with TRBD2 identical over 11 bases. Germline V CDR1 and CDR2: SGHTA, FQGTGA. After removal of 4 bases from V and 10 bases from J, the junction contained 12 bases not matched to a gene. This CDR3 has 16 residues. This CDR3 is CASSSSGTSGVGEQFF. As DNA, the CDR3 is TGTGCCAGCAGCTCCAGCGGGACTAGCGGCGTTGGGGAGCAGTTCTTC.

The chain couples TRBV7-3 to TRBJ1-1; 7 positions match TRBD1. The CDR3 length is 15 residues. Germline V gene data show CDR1 as SGHTA and CDR2 as FQGTGA. Losses at the gene ends were 6 bases for V and 1 base for J; bases not matched to a gene: 8. The CDR3 DNA reads TGTGCCAGCAGGAACCGGGACAGCCCGAACACTGAAGCTTTCTTT. Translated: CASRNRDSPNTEAFF.

This clone appeared a single time. The CDR3 bases are TGTGCCAGCAGCCAAGGTCTTACGGGATGGCGGATCGATGAGCAGTTCTTC. It yields the protein CASSQGLTGWRIDEQFF. This chain connects TRBV4-2 to TRBJ2-1; tentatively, D is TRBD2 (5 bases). This CDR3 is 17 amino acids long. Germline loops: CDR1 LGHNA, CDR2 YNFKEQ. Trimming cost V 1 base and J 8 bases, with 21 bases left between them.

This clone was detected only once. CDR3 nucleotides: TGTGCCAGCTCACCCCCCCGGACAGTCTCTATGAGCACAGATACGCAGTATTTT. It specifies CASSPPRTVSMSTDTQYF. J is TRBJ2-3 and V is TRBV18; possibly TRBD1 for D (6 bases). The CDR3 contains 18 residues. Trimming removed 3 bases at V and 0 bases at J, with 19 bases between. The germline V gene encodes CDR1 KGHSH and CDR2 LQKENI.

This sequence joins TRBV5-4 and TRBJ1-6, with 8 bases fitting TRBD1. The junction had 2 bases not matched to a gene; V was cut back by 0 bases and J by 6 bases. The CDR3 is made up of 15 amino acids. Germline V lookup: CDR1 SGHNT, CDR2 YYREEE (reference sequence). The CDR3 is CASSLGTGINSPLHF. The CDR3 DNA sequence: TGTGCCAGCAGCTTGGGGACAGGGATTAATTCACCCCTCCACTTT. The variable domain in full, with the rest retrieved from reference TRBV5-4 and TRBJ1-6, is ETGVTQSPTHLIKTRGQQVTLRCSSQSGHNTVSWYQQALGQGPQFIFQYYREEENGRGNFPPRFSGLQFPNYSSELNVNALELDDSALYLCASSLGTGINSPLHFGNGTRLTVT.

The J gene is TRBJ2-7, the V gene TRBV6-5; 9 bases are shared with TRBD2. The V gene's germline CDR1 is MNHEY and CDR2 SVGAGI. The CDR3 totals 14 residues. The junction had 6 bases not matched to a gene; V was cut back by 5 bases and J by 4 bases. The DNA for the CDR3 is TGTGCCAGCAGTATTAGCGGGAGTCGGTACGAGCAGTACTTC. Translation gives CASSISGSRYEQYF.

The chain recombines TRBV27 with TRBJ2-2; no firm D call. CDR3 length: 15 residues. Germline loops: CDR1 MNHEY, CDR2 SMNVEV (reference sequence). V lost 0 bases and J 4 bases, leaving 9 bases between the germline ends. The CDR3 DNA follows: TGTGCCAGCAGTTTATCAAGGGCGGTCACCGGGGAGCTGTTTTTT. It translates to CASSLSRAVTGELFF.

This clone was seen a single time. V gene TRBV5-1 combines with J gene TRBJ1-1; D gene unclear. Deletions cut 2 bases from V and 1 base from J, with 12 bases between. Per germline, CDR1 SGHRS and CDR2 YFSETQ. The CDR3 is made up of 15 amino acids. The CDR3 bases are TGCGCCAGCAGCTTAATTGCGCGGAGGAACACTGAAGCTTTCTTT. Translation gives CASSLIARRNTEAFF.

The V call is TRBV6-1, the J call TRBJ2-7; D unclear. V was cut by 5 bases and J by 2 bases, with 7 bases left in between. The germline gives CDR1 MNHNS, CDR2 SASEGT. CDR3 length: 12 residues. CDR3 bases: TGTGCCAGCAGTAAGTACGCCTACGAGCAGTACTTC. Amino acids: CASSKYAYEQYF.

The chain joins TRBV6-6 to TRBJ2-3; 8 bases are a match to TRBD1. The V segment lost 9 bases and the J segment 1 base; nucleotides outside the gene matches: 3. Per the germline V gene, CDR1 is MNHNY and CDR2 is SVGAGI (reference sequence). The CDR3 runs to 13 residues. This chain's CDR3 is CASKTGGTDTQYF. CDR3 DNA: TGTGCCAGTAAGACAGGGGGCACAGATACGCAGTATTTT.

The CDR3 DNA follows: TGTGCCAGCAGTTTCCGACTAGCGGACGCCCCTGGGGAGCAGTACTTC. Its translation: CASSFRLADAPGEQYF. The J gene is TRBJ2-5, the V gene TRBV6-5, with 9 bases matching TRBD2. CDR3 size: 16 residues. The germline CDR1 and CDR2 sequences are MNHEY and SVGAGI. Germline trimming cut 4 bases from V and 11 bases from J; bases unmatched to any gene: 17.

The chain links TRBV5-4 to TRBJ2-3; D is uncertain. Per germline, CDR1 SGHNT and CDR2 YYREEE (reference sequence). This CDR3 is built from 17 residues. V dropped 4 bases and J dropped 1 base, with 19 bases sitting between them. The DNA for the CDR3 is TGTGCCAGCAGCCCGCTCGACACGGCGCACCGCACAGATACGCAGTATTTT. It codes for CASSPLDTAHRTDTQYF.

The genes are TRBV6-5 and TRBJ2-7; TRBD2 aligns across 9 bases. The V gene end was trimmed by 4 bases and the J gene end by 3 bases; junction bases not matched to a gene: 7. Germline loops: CDR1 MNHEY, CDR2 SVGAGI. CDR3 size: 15 residues. The CDR3 loop is CASSSRLAAYYEQYF. Written as DNA, the CDR3 is TGTGCCAGCAGTTCCAGACTAGCGGCGTACTACGAGCAGTACTTC.

This chain connects TRBV7-9 to TRBJ1-1; D remains unclear. Looked up from germline, CDR1 is SEHNR and CDR2 is FQNEAQ (reference sequence). The CDR3 runs to 13 residues. Between the trimmed V and J ends, which lost 5 bases and 4 bases, there was a span of 11 bases. The CDR3 protein is CASSPLGSTEAFF. CDR3 nucleotides: TGTGCCAGCAGCCCTCTCGGGAGCACTGAAGCTTTCTTT.